This T cell receptor (beta chain) was recorded in a study of blood T cell repertoires in COVID-19. Across the study: The cDNA or gDNA used as material had been derived from T cells, B-cell-depleted T cells, or PBMCs.

The germline CDR1 and CDR2 sequences are MNHEY and SVGEGT. V lost 5 bases and J lost 9; bases outside the gene matches: 11. The CDR3 has 14 amino acids. A single count supports this clone. This study enrolled people aged roughly 18 to 90 from around 25 US geographic areas. Using immunoSEQ multiplex PCR, the repertoire was profiled, and TCRdb retains in-frame clones only, with some absent. The sample shows 260,000 or so clones, around 85% of them seen only once. Sequencing was performed on PBMCs or T cells enriched from blood (not recorded which). This rearrangement joins TRBV6-2 or TRBV6-3 to TRBJ2-5; 8 positions match TRBD2. This TCR was recovered from a woman between 45 and 65 years old who had recovered from COVID-19. DNA for the CDR3: TGTGCCAGCAGTACTCGGATTCTCGGGGGGGCCCAGTACTTC. Translated, it gives CASSTRILGGAQYF.